This TCR beta chain was sequenced for a study of PD-1 blockade in classical Hodgkin lymphoma. Regarding the study as a whole: CD8+ TCR diversity did not rise significantly by C4D1, unlike CD4+. When nivolumab was started under 1 year after ASCT, patients were excluded.

As for this clone: Its antigen is undetermined.

Sequencing was performed with immunoSEQ multiplex PCR; in TCRdb, only in-frame clones are kept and a portion is missing. This table has around 70,000 clones, over 55% appearing once. Every patient experienced relapse after autologous stem cell transplantation, and brentuximab vedotin exposure varied. The specimen was peripheral blood mononuclear cells (PBMCs), collected before the second cycle of nivolumab. The origin of this receptor is a human donor with classical Hodgkin lymphoma.

CDR3 in DNA: TGTGCCTGGAACCGGGACCCTGGAAACACCATATATTTT. This sequence encodes CAWNRDPGNTIYF. The V gene is TRBV30, the J gene TRBJ1-3; the D gene is possibly TRBD1 (5 bases). The germline gives CDR1 GTSNPN, CDR2 SVGIG (reference sequence). The ends were cut back, 4 bases at V and 2 bases at J, with 9 bases in the middle. CDR3 size: 13 residues.